The 20 T cell receptor beta chains presented below share a single source sample, sequenced in a study of blood T cell repertoires in COVID-19. Profiled with immunoSEQ multiplex PCR; TCRdb holds only in-frame clones, not every one. The sample includes about 250,000 clones, about 89% of them seen just once. The sequenced sample was peripheral blood. The source of these receptors is a woman aged 55-75 years who had recovered from COVID-19.

The chain links TRBV7-2 to TRBJ2-7; D not certain. Trimming took off 0 bases at V and 3 bases at J, with 12 bases between the two ends. Germline CDR1 is SGHTA and CDR2 is FQGNSA. The CDR3 contains 15 residues. This CDR3 is CASSLAPDTLYEQYF. The CDR3 DNA is TGTGCCAGCAGCTTAGCCCCTGACACCCTCTACGAGCAGTACTTC.

The gene calls are TRBV19 and TRBJ2-3; 8 nucleotides align to TRBD1. Germline V CDR1 and CDR2: LNHDA, SQIVND (reference sequence). The CDR3 is 15 residues long. The junction had 6 bases not matched to a gene; V was cut back by 4 bases and J by 3 bases. The CDR3 region is CASSKRTGGTDTQYF. CDR3 DNA sequence: TGTGCCAGTAGTAAACGAACAGGGGGTACAGATACGCAGTATTTT.

The chain is built from TRBV9 and TRBJ2-3, with 13 bases matching TRBD2. CDR1 is SGDLS and CDR2 is YYNGEE in the germline V gene. The ends lost 4 bases at V and 2 bases at J; junction bases unmatched: 10. The CDR3 is 18 residues long. The DNA for the CDR3 is TGTGCCAGCAGCACTCGACTAGCGGGGGGAACAAACACAGATACGCAGTATTTT. Translated: CASSTRLAGGTNTDTQYF.

The chain links TRBV7-3 to TRBJ2-1, with 8 nucleotides matching TRBD2. In germline, CDR1 is SGHTA, CDR2 FQGTGA. The CDR3 loop spans 17 amino acids. V shed 5 bases, J shed 2 bases, and the junction held 11 bases outside the gene matches. The CDR3 nucleotides are TGTGCCAGCAGCCTCCCCTCAGGGCGGGGGGCCTACAATGAGCAGTTCTTC. The encoded protein is CASSLPSGRGAYNEQFF.

V gene TRBV7-2 combines with J gene TRBJ1-6; 7 bases line up with TRBD1. V was pared by 3 bases and J by 5 bases, with 4 bases of the junction left unmatched. This CDR3 spans 15 amino acids. Germline CDR1 reads SGHTA; CDR2 reads FQGNSA. CDR3 region: CASSFTGAHNSPLHF. The DNA of the CDR3 is TGTGCCAGCAGCTTCACAGGGGCTCATAATTCACCCCTCCACTTT.

V gene TRBV18 combines with J gene TRBJ2-7, with TRBD2 matching over 10 bases. CDR3 length: 15 amino acids. CDR1 and CDR2 (germline): KGHSH, LQKENI. With 3 bases clipped from V and 3 bases from J, the junction kept 5 bases outside the gene matches. The CDR3 region has the DNA TGTGCCAGCTCACCGGCTAGCGGGGGATTCTACGAGCAGTACTTC. This sequence encodes CASSPASGGFYEQYF.

The chain has TRBV11-2 and TRBJ1-6, with 8 bases identical to TRBD1. This CDR3 spans 16 amino acids. In germline, CDR1 is SGHAT, CDR2 FQNNGV. After removal of 8 bases from V and 1 base from J, the junction contained 7 bases not matched to a gene. CDR3 coding DNA: TGTGCCAGCGGCCAACACAGGGGGTCCTATAATTCACCCCTCCACTTT. Amino acids: CASGQHRGSYNSPLHF.

This chain joins TRBV5-4 and TRBJ2-5; 7 bases are a match to TRBD2. CDR1 and CDR2 (germline): SGHNT, YYREEE (reference sequence). Trimming took 2 bases from V and 2 from J; bases not matched to a gene: 6. The CDR3 is 15 amino acids. CDR3 in amino acids: CASSFYLGGQETQYF. The CDR3 DNA is TGTGCCAGCAGCTTCTATTTGGGAGGGCAAGAGACCCAGTACTTC.

This chain links TRBV6-5 with TRBJ1-1, with D perhaps TRBD1 (5 bases). V lost 5 bases to trimming and J lost 4 bases, with 14 bases between them. The CDR3 is made up of 14 amino acids. CDR1 is MNHEY and CDR2 is SVGAGI in the germline V gene. The CDR3: CASSQTSGGTEAFF. In nucleotides, the CDR3 is TGTGCCAGCAGTCAGACCTCGGGGGGCACTGAAGCTTTCTTT.

CDR3 residues: CASSLAGGAGDTQYF. CDR3 in DNA: TGTGCCAGCAGCCTTGCGGGGGGTGCGGGAGATACGCAGTATTTT. The rearrangement uses TRBV28 and TRBJ2-3; 8 nucleotides align to TRBD2. Per germline, CDR1 MDHEN and CDR2 SYDVKM. CDR3 size: 15 residues. With V trimmed by 6 bases and J by 5 bases, 10 bases remained unmatched.

The V and J genes are TRBV5-6 and TRBJ2-5, with 8 bases that match TRBD1. The CDR3 has 14 amino acids. The V segment lost 3 bases and the J segment 4 bases; nucleotides outside the gene matches: 5. CDR1 SGHDT and CDR2 YYEEEE come from the germline V gene. DNA for the CDR3: TGTGCCAGCAGCTCTGGACAGGGAGGAGAGACCCAGTACTTC. Translation: CASSSGQGGETQYF.

CDR3 nucleotide sequence: TGTGCCAGCAGTCTCCAGGGACTAGCGGGGGGGTCCGACAATGAGCAGTTCTTC. Translation gives CASSLQGLAGGSDNEQFF. The chain combines TRBV27 with TRBJ2-1, with 16 bases matching TRBD2. Germline values: CDR1 MNHEY, CDR2 SMNVEV (reference sequence). Trimming took 5 bases from V and 5 from J; bases not matched to a gene: 9. The CDR3 runs 18 residues.

The chain couples TRBV15 to TRBJ1-2; D uncertain. This CDR3 region has 14 residues. Deletions cut 0 bases from V and 4 bases from J, with 9 bases between. Germline V CDR1 and CDR2: LNHNV, YYDKDF (reference sequence). Written as DNA, the CDR3 is TGTGCCACCAGCAGAGATTCGAACAGCTATGGCTACACCTTC. It encodes CATSRDSNSYGYTF.

The chain combines TRBV6-5 with TRBJ2-2; 8 positions match TRBD1. This CDR3 has 15 residues. The V and J ends lost 5 bases and 5 bases, in that order; junction bases with no gene match: 7. CDR1 MNHEY and CDR2 SVGAGI come from the germline V gene. CDR3 bases: TGTGCCAGCAGTCACCAGGGGGCGAGGACCGGGGAGCTGTTTTTT. This gives the protein CASSHQGARTGELFF.

This chain connects TRBV10-3 to TRBJ1-2; TRBD1 agrees at 7 bases. Germline V gene lookup returns CDR1 ENHRY and CDR2 SYGVKD. This CDR3 spans 17 amino acids. V was clipped by 4 bases and J by 0 bases; unmatched bases: 11. The CDR3 DNA reads TGTGCCATCAGTGTCAGACAGGGTACCACCGCTAACTATGGCTACACCTTC. Translated: CAISVRQGTTANYGYTF.

This sequence joins TRBV7-2 and TRBJ2-3, with D maybe TRBD2 (6 bases). This CDR3 is built from 15 residues. V was trimmed by 5 bases and J by 2 bases, leaving 14 bases between them. Germline values: CDR1 SGHTA, CDR2 FQGNSA. CDR3 protein: CASSRGREYTDTQYF. DNA for the CDR3: TGTGCCAGCAGCCGCGGACGGGAGTACACAGATACGCAGTATTTT.

V and J are TRBV14 and TRBJ2-3, with 11 positions matching TRBD2. This CDR3 is built from 16 residues. Germline V gene data show CDR1 as SGHDN and CDR2 as FVKESK. With 2 bases clipped from V and 3 bases from J, the junction kept 4 bases outside the gene matches. The CDR3 nucleotides read TGTGCCAGCAGCCAACTACTAGCGGGGGTGACAGATACGCAGTATTTT. As protein: CASSQLLAGVTDTQYF.

This chain uses TRBV28 with TRBJ1-2; no clear D. V lost 5 bases, J lost 8 bases, and 15 bases lay in between. The germline V gene has CDR1 MDHEN and CDR2 SYDVKM. This CDR3 has 13 residues. The CDR3: CASSPPAGRGYTF. CDR3 nucleotide sequence: TGTGCCAGCAGTCCCCCGGCAGGCCGGGGCTACACCTTC.

CDR3 sequence (DNA): TGTGCCAGCAGCTTAATGTATGCAACTAATGAAAAACTGTTTTTT. Its translation: CASSLMYATNEKLFF. J is TRBJ1-4 and V is TRBV7-6, with D unresolved. Trimming stripped 2 bases from V and 0 bases from J, with 7 bases between. Germline lookup yields CDR1 SGHVS and CDR2 FNYEAQ. The CDR3 loop spans 15 amino acids.

The table lists this clone with a few counts. The chain carries TRBV18 and TRBJ1-5; TRBD1 agrees at 8 bases. The CDR3 totals 16 residues. V shed 0 bases, J shed 5 bases, and the junction held 6 bases outside the gene matches. CDR1 and CDR2 (germline): KGHSH, LQKENI. The DNA of the CDR3 is TGTGCCAGCTCACCACCGGCGCAGGGGGCGGATCAGCCCCAGCATTTT. Its protein product is CASSPPAQGADQPQHF.